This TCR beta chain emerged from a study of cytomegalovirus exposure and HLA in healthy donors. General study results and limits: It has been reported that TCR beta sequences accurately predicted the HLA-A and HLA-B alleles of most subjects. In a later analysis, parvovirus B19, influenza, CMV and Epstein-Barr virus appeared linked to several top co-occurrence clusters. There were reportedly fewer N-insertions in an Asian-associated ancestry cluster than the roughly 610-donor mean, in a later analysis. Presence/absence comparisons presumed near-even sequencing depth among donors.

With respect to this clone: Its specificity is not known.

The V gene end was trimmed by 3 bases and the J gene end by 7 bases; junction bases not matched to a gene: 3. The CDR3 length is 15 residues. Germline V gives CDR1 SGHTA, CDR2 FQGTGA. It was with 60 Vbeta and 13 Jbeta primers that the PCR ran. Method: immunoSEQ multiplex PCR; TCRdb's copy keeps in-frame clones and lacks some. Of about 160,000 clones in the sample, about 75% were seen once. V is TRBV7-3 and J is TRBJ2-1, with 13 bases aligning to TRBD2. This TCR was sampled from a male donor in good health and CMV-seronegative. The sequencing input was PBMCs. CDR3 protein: CASSFRTSGSNEQFF. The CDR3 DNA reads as TGTGCCAGCAGCTTTCGGACTAGCGGGAGTAATGAGCAGTTCTTC.